This entry features one T cell receptor (beta chain) sequence. MiXCR was run by TCRdb on the 5' RACE reads, yielding one entry per CDR3 protein. Of hundreds of thousands of distinct CDR3 sequences in the sample, more than 9% were seen once. The sample comes from a study of identical twins. The data also belong to a second study, concerning yellow fever vaccine responses in identical twins.

Sequenced material: PBMCs. This clonotype was obtained from a young woman in good health.

The CDR3 loop reads CASSFSPGQGTGELFF. The CDR3 DNA follows: TGTGCCAGCAGCTTTTCCCCGGGCCAGGGCACCGGGGAGCTGTTTTTT. The chain carries TRBV7-9 and TRBJ2-2; D may be TRBD1 (5 bases). CDR1 is SEHNR and CDR2 is FQNEAQ in the germline V gene (reference sequence). V lost 3 bases, J lost 4 bases, and 15 bases lay in between. The CDR3 has 16 residues.